This T cell receptor beta chain is drawn from a study of shared clonotypes between healthy human individuals (dated by TCRdb to 2020 to 2022). For the wider study: The cohort comprised a couple of women and a few men aged 18 to 49 years. Different laboratories and diverse techniques were used to prepare libraries and sequence TCR repertoires, to increase sequencing depth and limit assay-specific biases. Leukapheresis yielded between about 0.8 and 9.5 billion PBMCs per donor. For each donor, CD4 naive and CD4 memory were each given three plates, CD8 naive was given two plates, and CD8 memory was given one plate. To estimate repertoire size and how much clonotypes are shared between individuals, the study performed deep sequencing of blood TCR repertoires from five healthy adults.

The donors were healthy, HIV-negative adults who had no recently reported acute infections or vaccinations. Every donor was a Caucasian adult residing in Nashville, Tennessee, USA. Magnetic negative selection was used to enrich CD4+ T cells, after which naive cells were positively selected on CD45RA and the negative fraction became the memory subset. Blood was obtained by leukapheresis, after which PBMCs were separated by Ficoll-Histopaque density gradient centrifugation and cryopreserved in liquid nitrogen vapor phase. Purity and quantity of every magnetically sorted T cell population were checked by analytical flow cytometry. Genomic DNA was isolated from every sorted fraction and measured by UV absorbance on a Nanodrop 2000c. Using the deep immunoSEQ assay, TCR CDR3 regions were amplified from genomic DNA by multiplex PCR. Extracted genomic DNA from each cell subset was spread evenly across all wells of several immunoSEQ 96-well plates, with each plate serving as a replicate. For sorted subsets, approximately 190 ng genomic DNA, equal to about 30,000 T cell genomes, was loaded into each replicate PCR. Purified libraries were measured with a Qubit 3.0 fluorometer, size-checked on a Bioanalyzer 2100, and measured again with the KAPA Library Quantification kit. Every immunoSEQ 96-well plate was sequenced on a separate single-read 150-cycle Illumina NextSeq 550 flow cell. The original methods were these. Because only junctional sequences without quality scores were contained in the immunoSEQ output, filtering matching that applied to full-length reads could not be performed. To assign V/J genes and CDR3, sequences were annotated using PyIR, a Python wrapper for IgBLAST v1.9, with IMGT germline references. Reads were removed for weak V/J assignments (E-value above 1e-6), missing CDR3, stop codons, out-of-frame junctions, or ambiguous translated residues. V3J clonotypes were defined by identical inferred V gene, J gene, and CDR3 amino acid sequence. The percentage overlap between two repertoires was calculated by dividing the number of shared unique clonotypes by the size of the smaller repertoire. Richness of each repertoire was evaluated using RTK rarefaction, the Chao1 estimator, and Recon v2.1 estimates of unobserved clonotypes. Generation probabilities for all TCRbeta clonotypes obtained by the gDNA method from a handful of donors were computed using OLGA. In its TCRdb copy, this immuneACCESS table keeps in-frame sequences only and misses some clones. Where compared with another copy, unresolved V genes explain less than half of these, and the others have no known cause. V and J calls and clone size are given by that table; D and trimming were obtained from the DNA. The sample table lists some 2,500,000 clones, roughly 90% of them with a count of one. Of the sample, more than 0.35% falls within the top ten clones.

As for this clone: The clone's antigen remains unknown. Per-base quality was not reported, and no clone a single base away is much larger than it.

V drops 0 bases and J drops 0 bases, leaving 4 bases in between. The germline V gene encodes CDR1 SGHVS and CDR2 FNYEAQ. From the cysteine up to the phenylalanine, the CDR3 has a length of 14 residues. Kept here is only the CDR3 DNA, which spans 42 bases and is read in frame from base 1. Here is what the overall study found, with its caveats: Rarefaction of sorted-subset datasets indicated incomplete sequencing despite the large sequencing depth. When a handful of donors were compared, the shared fraction of clonotypes was around 4.6% for naive CD4, 3.5% to 4% for naive CD8, roughly 2.5% for memory CD4, and around 0.37% for memory CD8. Sampling was limited to blood, and TCR repertoires in tissue likely differ from TCR repertoires in blood. Pairwise subsampling led to the expectation that sequencing depth would affect the degree of clonotype sharing among donors. Compared with non-shared clonotypes, the clonotypes found in all four sorted-subset donors had higher generation probabilities. Naive subsets generally had larger estimated clonotype richness than memory subsets did. Because the study included a small number of donors, the genetic and exposure-history diversity represented was limited.

This clonotype was obtained from a young man in good health. Some clones in this sample may be carry-over from other donors' samples. The chain couples TRBV7-6 to TRBJ2-3, with no confidently assigned D gene. The sequenced material came from naive CD4+ T cells from PBMCs. Reading the label with the study, this specimen's cell subset or site is: CD45RA+ positively selected. The CDR3 loop reads CASSLATSTDTQYF. The DNA is as follows: TGTGCCAGCAGCTTAGCGACTAGCACAGATACGCAGTATTTT.